Below are 13 T cell receptor beta chains sequenced from a single sample in a study of cytomegalovirus exposure and HLA in healthy donors. 60 Vbeta and 13 Jbeta primers were used in PCR. Clones were read by immunoSEQ multiplex PCR, and TCRdb kept only the in-frame ones, dropping some. The table shows about 150,000 clones, with 70% to 85% occurring only once. The sequencing input was PBMCs. The receptors were gathered from a man younger than 45 in good health and CMV-seronegative.

The chain is built from TRBV7-3 and TRBJ2-4; TRBD1 matches at 7 bases. V dropped 5 bases and J dropped 5; count of bases not matched to a gene: 3. This CDR3 contains 13 residues. Germline values: CDR1 SGHTA, CDR2 FQGTGA. The DNA for the CDR3 is TGTGCCAGCAGCCTCGGGACAGAAAACATTCAGTACTTC. Residues: CASSLGTENIQYF.

This clone was observed a few times. This rearrangement joins TRBV6-1 to TRBJ1-1; D gene ambiguous. Trimming shortened V by 6 bases and J by 4 bases, and 15 bases separated the two germline ends. The CDR3 length is 14 residues. Per germline, CDR1 MNHNS and CDR2 SASEGT. The CDR3 loop is CASSLPGGSTEAFF. As DNA, the CDR3 is TGTGCCAGCAGCCTCCCGGGAGGGAGCACTGAAGCTTTCTTT.

The chain's CDR3 is CASRLEGSRGPQYF. Written as DNA, the CDR3 is TGTGCAAGTCGCTTAGAAGGGTCCAGGGGTCCCCAGTACTTC. This rearrangement joins TRBV12-2 to TRBJ2-5; the table's D call of TRBD1 was not tested on the DNA. TRBV12-2 is shown as a pseudogene. This CDR3 contains 14 residues.

The rearrangement links TRBV7-9 to TRBJ2-1, with 9 bases identical to TRBD1. Trimming at V came to 5 bases and at J to 9 bases, leaving 11 bases not matched to a gene. CDR3 size: 15 residues. Germline-derived CDR1 and CDR2 are SEHNR and FQNEAQ (reference sequence). CDR3 DNA: TGTGCCAGCAGCCTCCCGGGACAGGGTGGTGGTGAGCAGTTCTTC. Its translation is CASSLPGQGGGEQFF.

The chain is built from TRBV7-9 and TRBJ1-3, with 8 positions matching TRBD1. Germline V gives CDR1 SEHNR, CDR2 FQNEAQ (reference sequence). This CDR3 has 18 residues. The V and J ends lost 5 bases and 0 bases, in that order; junction bases with no gene match: 12. The CDR3 sequence: CASSPKETGESSGNTIYF. DNA for the CDR3: TGTGCCAGCAGCCCAAAGGAGACAGGGGAAAGCTCTGGAAACACCATATATTTT.

The J gene is TRBJ2-7, the V gene TRBV6-5; D is perhaps TRBD1 (5 bases). This CDR3 comprises 15 residues. Germline CDR1 is MNHEY and CDR2 is SVGAGI. V shed 0 bases and J shed 8 bases, with 17 bases lying between them. The CDR3 spells CASSYSTETLRKQYF. The CDR3 nucleotides read TGTGCCAGCAGTTACTCGACAGAGACCTTACGAAAGCAGTACTTC.

V is TRBV27 and J is TRBJ1-1; TRBD1 matches at 8 bases. With V trimmed by 6 bases and J by 11 bases, 5 bases remained unmatched. CDR1 MNHEY and CDR2 SMNVEV come from the germline V gene (reference sequence). This CDR3 is built from 11 residues. In nucleotides, the CDR3 is TGTGCCAGCAGAGGACAGGGTAGGGCTTTCTTT. It yields the protein CASRGQGRAFF.

For this clone: A junction end diverges from the germline sequence, so it may reflect a read error. The CDR3 reads CSSSFPAGELFF. DNA for the CDR3: TGTTCCAGCAGCTTCCCAGCCGGGGAGCTGTTTTTT. V and J are TRBV7-9 and TRBJ2-2; no reliable D call. The germline CDR1 and CDR2 sequences are SEHNR and FQNEAQ (reference sequence). The CDR3 contains 12 residues.

The V and J genes are TRBV6-6 and TRBJ1-4, with 8 bases lining up with TRBD1. Trimming cost V 5 bases and J 5 bases; bases outside gene matches: 7. CDR3 size: 15 residues. The germline CDR1 and CDR2 sequences are MNHNY and SVGAGI (reference sequence). CDR3 protein: CASSRQGAENEKLFF. CDR3 DNA sequence: TGTGCCAGCAGTAGGCAGGGGGCGGAAAATGAAAAACTGTTTTTT.

The chain couples TRBV21-1 to TRBJ1-5; TRBD1 is taken as the D call from the table, unchecked against the DNA. TRBV21-1 is flagged as a pseudogene. This CDR3 comprises 20 residues. The CDR3 coding sequence is TGTGCCAGCGGGAGGAGGACAGGGAAGGGAGCAGGGACCCTCAATCAGCCCCAGCATTTT. Amino acid sequence: CASGRRTGKGAGTLNQPQHF.

This clone was counted between two and nine times. This chain links TRBV6-6 with TRBJ2-7, with D uncertain. V was clipped by 4 bases and J by 4 bases, with 8 bases between them. The V gene's germline CDR1 is MNHNY and CDR2 SVGAGI (reference sequence). CDR3 length: 12 residues. The CDR3 loop is CASSSDSYEQYF. The CDR3 DNA reads as TGTGCCAGCAGTTCCGACTCATACGAGCAGTACTTC.

The chain links TRBV14 to TRBJ1-5; D is undetermined. The germline CDR1 and CDR2 sequences are SGHDN and FVKESK. V lost 3 bases, J lost 4 bases, and 4 bases lay in between. The CDR3 is made up of 12 amino acids. The DNA for the CDR3 is TGTGCCAGCAGCCAGTTAAATCAGCCCCAGCATTTT. Its translation is CASSQLNQPQHF.

This chain uses TRBV28 with TRBJ1-5, with TRBD1 matching over 9 bases. CDR3 length: 15 amino acids. Trimming at V came to 2 bases and at J to 6 bases, leaving 5 bases not matched to a gene. Germline V gives CDR1 MDHEN, CDR2 SYDVKM. CDR3 in DNA: TGTGCCAGCAGTTTAACGGGACAGGGTACTCAGCCCCAGCATTTT. As protein: CASSLTGQGTQPQHF. Full variable domain (remainder filled in from reference TRBV28 and TRBJ1-5): DVKVTQSSRYLVKRTGEKVFLECVQDMDHENMFWYRQDPGLGLRLIYFSYDVKMKEKGDIPEGYSVSREKKERFSLILESASTNQTSMYLCASSLTGQGTQPQHFGDGTRLSIL.